One sample yielded the 7 T cell receptor beta chains listed below, sequenced in a study of OX40 agonist ivuxolimab in advanced cancers. TCRdb keeps only in-frame clones here, not all; method: immunoSEQ multiplex PCR. Of 50,000 to 70,000 clones detected, 80% to 90% appear once; the ten largest clones hold over 11%. The source was CD4+ or CD8+ T cells sorted from blood, collected in a trial of the OX40 agonist ivuxolimab. These receptors were collected from an adult with an advanced solid tumor such as melanoma, head and neck, liver or kidney cancer.

The chain couples TRBV19 to TRBJ1-1; D gene ambiguous. Between the trimmed V and J ends, which lost 3 bases and 2 bases, there was a span of 7 bases. CDR1 and CDR2 from the germline V gene are LNHDA and SQIVND (reference sequence). The CDR3 extends over 13 amino acids. CDR3 sequence reads: CASSIMGNTEAFF. The CDR3 DNA reads as TGTGCCAGTAGTATCATGGGTAACACTGAAGCTTTCTTT.

This chain joins TRBV14 and TRBJ2-3, with D uncertain. The CDR3 spans 12 residues. The V gene lost 6 bases and the J gene lost 4 bases, with 8 bases spanning the gap. Germline-derived CDR1 and CDR2 are SGHDN and FVKESK. CDR3 coding DNA: TGTGCCAGCAGACACAAGTCAGATACGCAGTATTTT. Protein product: CASRHKSDTQYF.

The chain is built from TRBV23-1 and TRBJ2-5; the D gene is possibly TRBD2 (5 bases). TRBV23-1 qualifies as an ORF whose function is uncertain. This CDR3 has 16 residues. Trimming left V 7 bases short and J 3 bases short, with 21 bases between. Here the CDR3 DNA reads TGCGCCAGCATCCGGACTTTAATCAGATCGAAAGAGACCCAGTACTTC. Encoded protein: CASIRTLIRSKETQYF.

This sequence joins TRBV9 and TRBJ2-1; the D gene is possibly TRBD2 (5 bases). Germline values: CDR1 SGDLS, CDR2 YYNGEE. V was shortened by 0 bases and J by 10 bases, with 14 bases between the two germline ends. CDR3 length equals 14 residues. In DNA form, the CDR3 reads TGTGCCAGCAGCGTAGGGTCGAGCGGCCCGGAGCAGTTCTTC. This encodes CASSVGSSGPEQFF.

The V call is TRBV30, the J call TRBJ2-7; D is undetermined. From germline, CDR1 is GTSNPN and CDR2 SVGIG (reference sequence). The CDR3 runs 12 residues. V lost 0 bases and J lost 6, with 9 bases in between. For the CDR3, the DNA is TGTGCCTGGAGTGTTGGGGTGGGCGAGCAGTACTTC. Its translation: CAWSVGVGEQYF. The full variable domain, with the rest looked up from reference TRBV30 and TRBJ2-7, is SQTIHQWPATLVQPVGSPLSLECTVEGTSNPNLYWYRQAAGRGLQLLFYSVGIGQISSEVPQNLSASRPQDRQFILSSKKLLLSDSGFYLCAWSVGVGEQYFGPGTRLTVT.

The J gene is TRBJ2-7, the V gene TRBV2, with unresolved D. The CDR3 has 11 residues. Trimming cost V 10 bases and J 10 bases, with 17 bases left between them. Germline CDR1 is SNHLY and CDR2 is FYNNEI. The DNA of the CDR3 is TGTGCCATCAAAGGTGACAACCTACAGTACTTC. Translating it yields CAIKGDNLQYF.

This chain uses TRBV4-2 with TRBJ2-7; D gene unclear. Germline V gene sequence: CDR1 LGHNA, CDR2 YNFKEQ. This CDR3 comprises 13 residues. The V end was cut by 4 bases, the J end by 0 bases, with 7 bases between. The CDR3 region has the DNA TGTGCCAGCAGCCCTCGAACCTCCTACGAGCAGTACTTC. This sequence encodes CASSPRTSYEQYF.